This TCR beta chain emerged from a study of blood T cell repertoires in COVID-19. Study-level information: PBMCs, B-cell-depleted T cells, or T cells provided the cDNA or gDNA that made up the material.

Some clones are missing from TCRdb's copy, which holds only in-frame ones; the method was immunoSEQ multiplex PCR. The table lists roughly 260,000 clones, 88% of them singletons. The CDR3 consists of 19 residues. J lost 2 bases, V lost 6 bases, and 21 bases had no gene match. The germline V gene encodes CDR1 MGHRA and CDR2 YSYEKL. The TCR originated in a woman aged 40 to 55 who had recovered from COVID-19. V gene TRBV4-1 combines with J gene TRBJ2-7, with 8 bases identical to TRBD2. The sequenced sample was peripheral blood. The CDR3 loop reads CASSPPAGGAGGLPYEQYF. For the CDR3, the DNA is TGCGCCAGCAGTCCTCCCGCGGGTGGGGCGGGGGGCCTTCCCTACGAGCAGTACTTC.